Below, 18 T cell receptor beta chains from the same sample are listed, as sequenced in a study of blood T cell repertoires in COVID-19. The repertoire was sequenced with immunoSEQ multiplex PCR; TCRdb's copy has only in-frame clones and lacks some. The sample yields around 310,000 clones, around 89% seen once. The sequenced material came from peripheral blood. Every receptor here comes from a woman aged 50 to 60 with active or convalescent COVID-19.

The chain uses TRBV6-5 and TRBJ1-5, with 7 positions matching TRBD1. The CDR3 contains 14 residues. Germline values: CDR1 MNHEY, CDR2 SVGAGI. V was pared by 4 bases and J by 4 bases, with 4 bases of the junction left unmatched. CDR3: CASSLQGWNQPQHF. The CDR3 bases are TGTGCCAGCAGTTTACAGGGGTGGAATCAGCCCCAGCATTTT.

This clone has a single count. V is TRBV5-1 and J is TRBJ2-1; TRBD2 is a possible D gene (5 bases). The CDR3 has 15 amino acids. Trimming shortened V by 0 bases and J by 5 bases, and 12 bases separated the two germline ends. CDR1 is SGHRS, CDR2 YFSETQ, per germline. CDR3 sequence: CASSLDAGRHNEQFF. For the CDR3, the DNA is TGCGCCAGCAGCTTGGATGCGGGCCGGCACAATGAGCAGTTCTTC.

This clone was seen a single time. The chain has TRBV21-1 and TRBJ1-4; the tabulated D call, TRBD1, remains unverified against the DNA. TRBV21-1 is a pseudogene segment. This CDR3 spans 13 amino acids. The CDR3, as DNA: TGTGCCAGCAGCCCAGGACAGGGTGAAAAACTGTTTTTT. Its translation is CASSPGQGEKLFF.

This clone has just a few counts. The gene calls are TRBV28 and TRBJ2-2, with TRBD2 matching over 13 bases. This CDR3 contains 17 residues. The germline gives CDR1 MDHEN, CDR2 SYDVKM. Trimming at V came to 2 bases and at J to 3 bases, leaving 3 bases not matched to a gene. The CDR3 DNA follows: TGTGCCAGCAGTTTAAGGACTAGCGGGAGTTACACCGGGGAGCTGTTTTTT. It encodes CASSLRTSGSYTGELFF.

J is TRBJ2-1 and V is TRBV2, with D perhaps TRBD1 (5 bases). V was cut by 5 bases and J by 6 bases, with 11 bases left in between. Per germline, CDR1 SNHLY and CDR2 FYNNEI. The CDR3 runs to 13 residues. Written as DNA, the CDR3 is TGTGCCAGCAGTACCGGAACAGGCAATGAGCAGTTCTTC. This encodes CASSTGTGNEQFF.

The chain links TRBV30 to TRBJ1-3, with 9 bases matching TRBD1. With 1 base clipped from V and 4 bases from J, the junction kept 5 bases outside the gene matches. This CDR3 is 15 amino acids long. Germline assignment: CDR1 GTSNPN and CDR2 SVGIG (reference sequence). The CDR3 sequence: CAWSARTGVGNTIYF. CDR3 bases: TGTGCCTGGAGTGCCCGGACAGGGGTAGGAAACACCATATATTTT.

The genes are TRBV4-1 and TRBJ2-7; 8 positions match TRBD1. The CDR3 is made up of 18 amino acids. In germline, CDR1 is MGHRA, CDR2 YSYEKL. Trimming at V came to 5 bases and at J to 9 bases, leaving 24 bases not matched to a gene. CDR3 sequence: CASSKREVQGQEVPGQYF. The CDR3 coding sequence is TGCGCCAGCAGCAAAAGGGAAGTGCAGGGACAGGAGGTCCCCGGGCAGTACTTC.

This chain links TRBV9 with TRBJ2-7; D is perhaps TRBD1 (5 bases). V shed 3 bases and J shed 4 bases, with 17 bases lying between them. CDR1 is SGDLS and CDR2 is YYNGEE in the germline V gene. The CDR3 consists of 15 residues. CDR3 DNA: TGTGCCAGCAGCGCGACCCCCGACAGTCAATACGAGCAGTACTTC. This codes for CASSATPDSQYEQYF.

The V gene is TRBV15, the J gene TRBJ1-1; 7 nucleotides agree with TRBD1. CDR3 length equals 15 residues. V shed 3 bases and J 1 base; nucleotides not matched to a gene: 5. CDR1 and CDR2 from the germline V gene are LNHNV and YYDKDF (reference sequence). The CDR3 sequence: CATSSTNRGNTEAFF. DNA for the CDR3: TGTGCCACCAGCAGTACGAACAGGGGGAACACTGAAGCTTTCTTT.

The chain combines TRBV7-2 with TRBJ2-7, with TRBD2 matching over 11 bases. Germline CDR1 is SGHTA and CDR2 is FQGNSA. The junction had 6 bases not matched to a gene; V was cut back by 1 base and J by 4 bases. This CDR3 is 16 amino acids long. This chain's CDR3 is CASSLGVAGGLYEQYF. Written as DNA, the CDR3 is TGTGCCAGCAGCTTAGGGGTAGCGGGAGGGCTTTACGAGCAGTACTTC.

This clone was recorded a few times. V and J are TRBV6-2 or TRBV6-3 and TRBJ2-5; 12 bases align to TRBD2. Trimming at V came to 6 bases and at J to 1 base, leaving 12 bases not matched to a gene. This CDR3 region has 18 residues. Germline V gene data show CDR1 as MNHEY and CDR2 as SVGEGT. CDR3 protein: CASSPIGLAGNLQETQYF. The CDR3 DNA sequence: TGTGCCAGCAGCCCGATTGGACTAGCGGGAAACCTCCAAGAGACCCAGTACTTC.

The rearrangement joins TRBV7-9 to TRBJ2-5; unclear D gene. The CDR3 covers 14 residues. V was pared by 2 bases and J by 4 bases, with 11 bases between. Germline lookup yields CDR1 SEHNR and CDR2 FQNEAQ (reference sequence). In DNA, the CDR3 is TGTGCCAGCAGCTTACTGGGCAGTGGAGAGACCCAGTACTTC. Its translation: CASSLLGSGETQYF.

In this sample, this clone turned up once. This sequence joins TRBV6-2 or TRBV6-3 and TRBJ2-7, with TRBD2 identical over 7 bases. This CDR3 comprises 15 residues. The junction had 7 bases not matched to a gene; V was cut back by 2 bases and J by 3 bases. In germline, CDR1 is MNHEY, CDR2 SVGEGT. The CDR3 is CASSYRDGGIYEQYF. The CDR3 coding sequence is TGTGCCAGCAGTTACCGTGACGGGGGGATCTACGAGCAGTACTTC.

V usage is TRBV4-3 and J usage is TRBJ2-5; 15 bases are a match to TRBD2. J gave up 4 bases and V 6 bases, and 3 bases lay outside the gene matches. Per the germline V gene, CDR1 is LGHNA and CDR2 is YSLEER. There are 15 residues in the CDR3. In nucleotides, the CDR3 is TGCGCCAGCAGTCAGGGACTAGCGGGGGGAGAGACCCAGTACTTC. Its protein product is CASSQGLAGGETQYF.

The chain links TRBV4-3 to TRBJ2-2, with 8 bases fitting TRBD2. Germline CDR1 reads LGHNA; CDR2 reads YSLEER. The length of the CDR3 is 18 residues. Trimming took 2 bases from V and 5 from J; bases not matched to a gene: 13. The CDR3 spells CASSQWTPSAGGTGELFF. For the CDR3, the DNA is TGCGCCAGCAGCCAATGGACTCCCTCGGCGGGAGGTACCGGGGAGCTGTTTTTT.

This rearrangement joins TRBV30 to TRBJ1-1; possible D gene TRBD1, 5 bases. The CDR3 is made up of 12 amino acids. The germline gives CDR1 GTSNPN, CDR2 SVGIG (reference sequence). The V and J ends lost 3 bases and 0 bases respectively, with 5 bases between them. The CDR3: CAWRQVNTEAFF. Here the CDR3 DNA reads TGTGCCTGGAGACAGGTGAACACTGAAGCTTTCTTT.

The chain joins TRBV3-1 (or the pseudogene TRBV3-2) to TRBJ1-5, with TRBD1 matching over 12 bases. Trimming took 0 bases from V and 0 from J; bases not matched to a gene: 15. CDR1 is LGHDT, CDR2 YNNKEL, per germline (reference sequence). The CDR3 is made up of 22 amino acids. The CDR3 DNA reads TGTGCCAGCAGCCAAGAGGGCAGGGACAGGGGGCGAATACCTTATAGCAATCAGCCCCAGCATTTT. Translating gives CASSQEGRDRGRIPYSNQPQHF.

The V gene is TRBV19, the J gene TRBJ2-3; 12 bases line up with TRBD2. CDR3 length: 19 residues. Germline V lookup: CDR1 LNHDA, CDR2 SQIVND (reference sequence). After removal of 0 bases from V and 2 bases from J, the junction contained 9 bases not matched to a gene. The CDR3 coding sequence is TGTGCCAGTAGTATAGAATCAACCGGACTAGCGGGAAACACAGATACGCAGTATTTT. Translated: CASSIESTGLAGNTDTQYF.